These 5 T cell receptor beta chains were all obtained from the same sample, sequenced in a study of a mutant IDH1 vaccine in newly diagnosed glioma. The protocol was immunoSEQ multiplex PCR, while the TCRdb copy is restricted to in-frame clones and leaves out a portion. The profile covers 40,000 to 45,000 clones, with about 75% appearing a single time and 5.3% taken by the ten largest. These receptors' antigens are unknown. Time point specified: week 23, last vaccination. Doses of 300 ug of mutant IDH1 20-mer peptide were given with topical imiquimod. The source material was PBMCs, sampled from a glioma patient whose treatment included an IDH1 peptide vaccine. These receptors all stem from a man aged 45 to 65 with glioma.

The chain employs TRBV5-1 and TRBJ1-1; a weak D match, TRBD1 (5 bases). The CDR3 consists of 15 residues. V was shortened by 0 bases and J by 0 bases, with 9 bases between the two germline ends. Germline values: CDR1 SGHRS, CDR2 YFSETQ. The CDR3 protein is CASSLAQGMNTEAFF. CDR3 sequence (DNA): TGCGCCAGCAGCTTGGCCCAGGGTATGAACACTGAAGCTTTCTTT.

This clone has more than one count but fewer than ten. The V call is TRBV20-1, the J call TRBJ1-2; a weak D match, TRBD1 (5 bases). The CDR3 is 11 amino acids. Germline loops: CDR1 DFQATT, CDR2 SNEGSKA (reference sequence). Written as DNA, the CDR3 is TGCAGCGCAACAGGACGCTATGGCTACACCTTC. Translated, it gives CSATGRYGYTF.

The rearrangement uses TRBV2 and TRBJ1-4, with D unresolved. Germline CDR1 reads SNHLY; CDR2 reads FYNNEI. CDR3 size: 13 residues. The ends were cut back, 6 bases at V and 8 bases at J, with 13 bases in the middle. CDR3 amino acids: CASRSGDREKLFF. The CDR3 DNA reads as TGTGCCAGCAGGTCGGGTGATCGGGAAAAACTGTTTTTT.

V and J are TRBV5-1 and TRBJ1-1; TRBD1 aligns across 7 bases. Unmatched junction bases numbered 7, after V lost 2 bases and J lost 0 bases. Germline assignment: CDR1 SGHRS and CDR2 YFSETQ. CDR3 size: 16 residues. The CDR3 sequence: CASSFRGVDMNTEAFF. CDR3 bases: TGCGCCAGCAGCTTCAGGGGGGTGGATATGAACACTGAAGCTTTCTTT.

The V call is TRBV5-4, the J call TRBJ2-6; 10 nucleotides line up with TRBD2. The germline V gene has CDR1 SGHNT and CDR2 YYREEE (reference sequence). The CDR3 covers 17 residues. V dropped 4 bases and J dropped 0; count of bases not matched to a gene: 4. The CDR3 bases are TGTGCCAGCAGCCCACTAGCGGGGAACTCTGGGGCCAACGTCCTGACTTTC. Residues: CASSPLAGNSGANVLTF.